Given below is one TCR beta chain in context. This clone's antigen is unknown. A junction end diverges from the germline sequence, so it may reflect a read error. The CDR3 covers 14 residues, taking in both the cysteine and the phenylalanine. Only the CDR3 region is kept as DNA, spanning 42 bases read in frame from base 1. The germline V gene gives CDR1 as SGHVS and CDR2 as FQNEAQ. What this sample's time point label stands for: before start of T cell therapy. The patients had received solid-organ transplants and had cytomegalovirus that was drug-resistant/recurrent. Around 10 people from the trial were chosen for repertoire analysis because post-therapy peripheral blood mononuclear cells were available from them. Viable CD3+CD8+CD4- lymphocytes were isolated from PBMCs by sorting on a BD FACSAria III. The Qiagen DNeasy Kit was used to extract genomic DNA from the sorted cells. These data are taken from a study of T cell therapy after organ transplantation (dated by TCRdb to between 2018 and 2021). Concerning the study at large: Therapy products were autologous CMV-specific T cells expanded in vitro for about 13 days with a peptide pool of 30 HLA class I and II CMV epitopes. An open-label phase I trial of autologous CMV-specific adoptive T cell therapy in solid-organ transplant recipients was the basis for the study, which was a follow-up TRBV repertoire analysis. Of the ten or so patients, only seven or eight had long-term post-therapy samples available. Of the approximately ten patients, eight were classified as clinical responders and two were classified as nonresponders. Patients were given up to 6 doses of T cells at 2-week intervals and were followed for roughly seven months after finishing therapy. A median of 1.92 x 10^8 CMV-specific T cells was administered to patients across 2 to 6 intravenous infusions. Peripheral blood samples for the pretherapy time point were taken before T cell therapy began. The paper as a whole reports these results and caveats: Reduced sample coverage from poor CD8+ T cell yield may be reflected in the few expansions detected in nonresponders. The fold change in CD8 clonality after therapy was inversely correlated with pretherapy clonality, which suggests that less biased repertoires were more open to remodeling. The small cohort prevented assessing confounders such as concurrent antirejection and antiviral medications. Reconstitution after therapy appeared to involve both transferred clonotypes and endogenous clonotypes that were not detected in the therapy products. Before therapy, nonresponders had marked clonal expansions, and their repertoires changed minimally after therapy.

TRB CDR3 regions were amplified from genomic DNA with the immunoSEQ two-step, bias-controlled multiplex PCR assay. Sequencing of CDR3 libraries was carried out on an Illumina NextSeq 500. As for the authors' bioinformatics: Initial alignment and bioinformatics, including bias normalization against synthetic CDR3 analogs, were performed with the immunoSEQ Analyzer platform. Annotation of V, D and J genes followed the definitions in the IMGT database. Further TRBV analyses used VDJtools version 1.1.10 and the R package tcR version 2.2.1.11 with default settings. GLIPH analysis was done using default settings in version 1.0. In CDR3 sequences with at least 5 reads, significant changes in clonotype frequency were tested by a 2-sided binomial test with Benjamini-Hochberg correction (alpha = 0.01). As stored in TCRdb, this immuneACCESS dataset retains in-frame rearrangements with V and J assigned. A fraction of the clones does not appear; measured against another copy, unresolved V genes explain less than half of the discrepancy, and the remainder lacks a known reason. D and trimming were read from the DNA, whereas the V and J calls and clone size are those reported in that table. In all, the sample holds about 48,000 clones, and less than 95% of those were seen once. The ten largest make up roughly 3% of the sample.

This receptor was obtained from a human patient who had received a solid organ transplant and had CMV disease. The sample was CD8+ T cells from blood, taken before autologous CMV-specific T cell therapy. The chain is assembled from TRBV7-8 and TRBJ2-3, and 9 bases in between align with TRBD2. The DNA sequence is TGTGCCAGCAGCCTAGCGGGACGCACAGATACGCAGTATTTT. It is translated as CASSLAGRTDTQYF.